This T cell receptor beta chain derives from a study of T cells in Graves' hyperthyroidism and ophthalmopathy. Study-level information: Peripheral blood was acquired at first diagnosis, ahead of any therapy whatsoever.

The CDR3 regions of TCR beta were amplified from RNA transcripts. The TCR CDR3 first-round RT-PCR relied on the HTBI primer set. MiXCR was run by TCRdb on the multiplex PCR reads, yielding one entry per CDR3 protein. The sample includes about 360,000 distinct CDR3 sequences, 15% to 18% of them seen just once. Study-wide results and caveats: Ophthalmopathy could be told apart from stable hyperthyroidism with a 13 V-J model. Most clonotypes expanded in the thyroid (above 0.001) were also present in blood.

Extraction of PBMCs used under 13 ml of fresh peripheral blood. About this clonotype itself: Its antigen is not known.

The source material was blood. The origin of this receptor is a woman aged 18-29 years with Graves' hyperthyroidism that later progressed to Graves' ophthalmopathy.

CDR3 sequence: CASSDGQVVPEAFF. The CDR3 DNA is TGCGCCAGCAGCGACGGACAGGTGGTCCCTGAAGCTTTCTTT. V usage is TRBV5-1 and J usage is TRBJ1-1; 7 bases are shared with TRBD1. The germline V gene has CDR1 SGHRS and CDR2 YFSETQ. The V segment lost 4 bases and the J segment 6 bases; nucleotides outside the gene matches: 9. This CDR3 has 14 residues.